The 28 T cell receptor beta chains given below trace back to one sample, sequenced in a study of tumor-infiltrating lymphocytes in primary liver carcinoma. The blood RNA (from unsorted whole blood) was obtained, and germline DNA was also extracted. Total RNA amounting to 500 ng was the source from which TCR beta cDNA was made with a constant-region primer. Modified slightly, ARM-PCR produced TCR beta libraries over three nested multiplex PCR rounds. The study ran its first two PCR rounds for nine to eleven cycles each, using TRBV1-TRBV30 forward primers and a C-beta reverse primer. TCRdb re-analysed the multiplex PCR reads in MiXCR, keeping a single row per CDR3 protein. The sample has 320,000 or so distinct CDR3 sequences; about 60% are singletons. Input material: peripheral blood. The receptors come from a middle-aged man with primary liver carcinoma and hepatitis B virus infection.

Notes on this clonotype: A much larger clone is a single base away; this may be a read error. The rearrangement uses TRBV6-1 and TRBJ2-5; D is possibly TRBD1 (5 bases). The CDR3 totals 16 residues. Germline CDR1 is MNHNS and CDR2 is SASEGT. V lost 4 bases and J lost 3, with 18 bases in between. The DNA of the CDR3 is TGTGCCAGCAGTGTCTTCGCATGGGGCAGAGAAGAGACCCAGTACTTC. It encodes CASSVFAWGREETQYF.

This clonotype has a count of ten or more. This chain connects TRBV4-1 to TRBJ1-6; tentatively, D is TRBD1 (5 bases). Trimming took 1 base from V and 9 from J, leaving 22 bases between them. The CDR3 contains 18 residues. CDR1 MGHRA and CDR2 YSYEKL come from the germline V gene. In DNA form, the CDR3 reads TGCGCCAGCAGCCAAGTTCAAGCTAAAAGCCTCCAGGGTTCACCCCTCCACTTT. Amino acids: CASSQVQAKSLQGSPLHF.

Notes on this clonotype: A much more abundant neighbour one base away suggests this may be a read error. This chain joins TRBV28 and TRBJ2-5; TRBD1 is a possible D gene (6 bases). The CDR3 runs 16 residues. Germline CDR1 MDHEN, CDR2 SYDVKM. The CDR3 loop is CASSPPTPTGWETRYF. The DNA of the CDR3 is TGTGCCAGCAGTCCCCCTACCCCGACAGGTTGGGAGACCCGGTACTTC.

This clonotype was recorded at least ten times. The CDR3 sequence is CASSQEGTSGRDTQYF. In DNA, the CDR3 is TGTGCCAGCAGCCAAGAGGGGACTAGCGGGAGGGATACGCAGTATTTT. The chain recombines TRBV4-2 with TRBJ2-3; 15 bases line up with TRBD2. CDR3 size: 16 residues. V dropped 0 bases and J dropped 6; count of bases not matched to a gene: 1. Per germline, CDR1 LGHNA and CDR2 YNFKEQ.

As for this clonotype: Sequence at one end of the junction differs from germline and may be a read error. For the CDR3, the DNA is TGTGCCATCAGTGATTTCGGACAGGGCGTCGCAGATACGCAATATTTT. This gives the protein CAISDFGQGVADTQYF. The genes are TRBV10-3 and TRBJ2-3; TRBD1 matches 8 bases. The CDR3 loop spans 16 amino acids. Germline-derived CDR1 and CDR2 are ENHRY and SYGVKD.

The rearrangement links TRBV28 to TRBJ2-7; D perhaps matches TRBD1 (6 bases). V was trimmed by 7 bases and J by 6 bases, leaving 25 bases between them. CDR3 length equals 16 residues. Germline values: CDR1 MDHEN, CDR2 SYDVKM. For the CDR3, the DNA is TGTGCCAGCAATCGCAATACAGGGCATCCTTTGGCCGAGCAGTACTTC. Protein sequence: CASNRNTGHPLAEQYF.

As to this clonotype: Possible read error: a much larger clone is one base away. The CDR3 nucleotides are TGCGCCAGCATCCAAGCCGACAGGCTCTCCTACGAGCAGTACTTC. It codes for CASIQADRLSYEQYF. The V call is TRBV4-1, the J call TRBJ2-7, with D possibly being TRBD1 (6 bases). The CDR3 has 15 amino acids. Germline V gene lookup returns CDR1 MGHRA and CDR2 YSYEKL.

V usage is TRBV11-2 and J usage is TRBJ1-2, with unresolved D. CDR3 length: 13 residues. Germline assignment: CDR1 SGHAT and CDR2 FQNNGV. V dropped 5 bases and J dropped 2 bases, with 9 bases sitting between them. The CDR3 coding sequence is TGTGCCAGCAGCCCCCCCCTGAACTATGGCTACACCTTC. Its translation is CASSPPLNYGYTF.

This rearrangement joins TRBV29-1 to TRBJ2-5; perhaps TRBD2 as D (5 bases). This CDR3 contains 11 residues. The ends were cut back, 5 bases at V and 14 bases at J, with 18 bases in the middle. Germline assignment: CDR1 SQVTM and CDR2 ANQGSEA. The DNA for the CDR3 is TGCAGCGTTAAAAAGGGAGAGAACCAATACTTC. Its translation: CSVKKGENQYF.

V gene TRBV12-3 or TRBV12-4 combines with J gene TRBJ2-1; D may be TRBD1 or TRBD2 (5 bases each). This CDR3 comprises 13 residues. Trimming removed 11 bases from V and 8 bases from J, with 19 bases in between. CDR3: CARILIRGYEQFF. The DNA for the CDR3 is TGTGCCCGCATTTTAATCCGGGGCTATGAGCAGTTCTTC.

This sequence joins TRBV6-6 and TRBJ2-3; tentative D call: TRBD1 (5 bases). The CDR3 has 11 amino acids. Germline CDR1 is MNHNY and CDR2 is SVGAGI (reference sequence). V lost 6 bases, J lost 14 bases, and 15 bases lay in between. The CDR3: CASRVTDMLYF. For the CDR3, the DNA is TGTGCCAGCAGAGTGACAGATATGCTGTATTTT.

Points on this clonotype: At one end the junction does not follow the germline gene, possibly because of a read error. The chain links TRBV11-1 to TRBJ2-3; possibly TRBD1 or TRBD2 for D (5 bases each). The germline V gene has CDR1 SGHAT and CDR2 FQDESV (reference sequence). The length of the CDR3 is 15 residues. For the CDR3, the DNA is TGTGTCAGCAACTCACGGGACCCTAGCACAGATACGCAGTATTTT. This sequence encodes CVSNSRDPSTDTQYF.

On this clonotype: The junction does not match germline at one end; this may be a read error. This chain connects TRBV29-1 to TRBJ2-1; 8 positions match TRBD2. In germline, CDR1 is SQVTM, CDR2 ANQGSEA. The CDR3 covers 13 residues. CDR3 protein: CSVEAGAVNEQFF. CDR3 nucleotides: TGTAGCGTTGAAGCGGGAGCCGTTAATGAGCAGTTCTTC.

Note on this clonotype: Because the CDR3 is missing its conserved closing phenylalanine or tryptophan, this is likely a read error. The chain carries TRBV28 and TRBJ1-1; D is ambiguous. The CDR3 loop spans 12 amino acids. Germline assignment: CDR1 MDHEN and CDR2 SYDVKM. V lost 7 bases, J lost 7 bases, and 13 bases lay in between. The CDR3 sequence is CASMSTGNEAFI. CDR3 coding DNA: TGTGCCAGCATGTCAACGGGTAATGAAGCTTTCATT.

Regarding this clonotype: A much larger clonotype is one base distant, so this may be a read error. The chain combines TRBV4-2 with TRBJ1-4; D unresolved. Trimming cost V 2 bases and J 7 bases, with 14 bases left between them. The V gene's germline CDR1 is LGHNA and CDR2 YNFKEQ. The CDR3 covers 15 residues. DNA of the CDR3: TGTGCCAGCAGCCAAAACCCGAGCCGGGGTGAAAAACTGTTTTTT. Protein sequence: CASSQNPSRGEKLFF.

Turning to this clonotype: One base away lies a much larger clone, so this may be a sequencing read error. The J gene is TRBJ2-1, the V gene TRBV6-2 or TRBV6-3; D is perhaps TRBD1 or TRBD2 (5 bases each). Germline V gene sequence: CDR1 MNHEY, CDR2 SVGEGT. The CDR3 is made up of 15 amino acids. The ends were cut back, 4 bases at V and 1 base at J, with 11 bases in the middle. The CDR3 nucleotides read TGTGCCAGCAGTTCGGATGGGGGATCCTACAATGAGCAGTTCTTC. As protein: CASSSDGGSYNEQFF.

This clonotype was counted many times. The chain couples TRBV12-3 or TRBV12-4 to TRBJ2-2; D gene unclear. This CDR3 contains 12 residues. V lost 6 bases and J 7 bases, leaving 9 bases between the germline ends. The CDR3 DNA sequence: TGTGCCAGCAGCGCCCTCTTCGGGGAGCTGTTTTTT. Amino acid sequence: CASSALFGELFF.

The chain couples TRBV5-4 to TRBJ2-3; TRBD2 matches at 15 bases. CDR3 size: 15 residues. J was trimmed by 6 bases and V by 3 bases; bases with no gene match: 2. CDR1 and CDR2 from the germline V gene are SGHNT and YYREEE (reference sequence). The CDR3, as DNA: TGTGCCAGCAGCTCCGGGACTAGCGGGGGGGATACGCAGTATTTT. Translation gives CASSSGTSGGDTQYF.

J is TRBJ2-1 and V is TRBV5-6, with TRBD2 matching over 10 bases. Germline V lookup: CDR1 SGHDT, CDR2 YYEEEE. The CDR3 covers 16 residues. Trimming took 0 bases from V and 5 from J; bases not matched to a gene: 5. This chain's CDR3 is CASSLGLAGAHNEQFF. In DNA form, the CDR3 reads TGTGCCAGCAGCTTGGGGCTAGCGGGAGCCCACAATGAGCAGTTCTTC.

Points on this clonotype: At one of its ends the junction is not consistent with the germline gene, which may arise from a read error. The V call is TRBV30, the J call TRBJ1-4; D might be TRBD1 (5 bases). This CDR3 is built from 13 residues. Germline V lookup: CDR1 GTSNPN, CDR2 SVGIG (reference sequence). The CDR3 is CAWTGGVEEKPFF. The CDR3 nucleotides read TGTGCCTGGACTGGGGGAGTCGAAGAAAAACCGTTTTTT.

The rearrangement joins TRBV7-9 to TRBJ1-2; possible D gene TRBD1, 5 bases. V shed 5 bases and J shed 5 bases, with 9 bases lying between them. The CDR3 consists of 12 residues. Germline V gene sequence: CDR1 SEHNR, CDR2 FQNEAQ (reference sequence). CDR3 bases: TGTGCCAGCAGCCCGGGGGAGTATGGCTACACCTTC. Translating gives CASSPGEYGYTF.

A word on this clonotype: This sequence may be a read error, since a much larger clone differs from it by one base. The chain combines TRBV12-3 or TRBV12-4 with TRBJ2-1; 11 nucleotides align to TRBD2. The junction had 5 bases not matched to a gene; V was cut back by 6 bases and J by 7 bases. This CDR3 is built from 14 residues. The CDR3 protein is CASRELAGVNEQFF. CDR3 nucleotides: TGTGCCAGCAGAGAACTAGCGGGAGTTAATGAGCAGTTCTTC.

As regards this clonotype: The CDR3 carries no conserved terminal phenylalanine or tryptophan, so it likely arises from a read error. It is unclear where the CDR3 begins or ends on the DNA, so no DNA is shown, and the CDR3 is as TCRdb lists it. The chain links TRBV11-1 to TRBJ2-1. The V gene's germline CDR1 is SGHAT and CDR2 FQDESV (reference sequence). Ends included, the CDR3 has 10 residues. The CDR3 is CASGPGVEFL.

Points on this clonotype: This clone may be a read error of a much larger clone one base away. The J gene is TRBJ1-5, the V gene TRBV4-1; D gene uncertain. CDR3 length: 15 residues. V was trimmed by 1 base and J by 7 bases, leaving 14 bases between them. Per the germline V gene, CDR1 is MGHRA and CDR2 is YSYEKL. The CDR3, as DNA: TGCGCCAGCAGCCAAGTTGCGGCGTTAGGGCAGCCCCAGCATTTT. Translating gives CASSQVAALGQPQHF.

About this clonotype: It may be a read error: a sequence one base away is much more abundant. The chain carries TRBV4-1 and TRBJ1-2; maybe TRBD1 (6 bases). The CDR3 loop spans 14 amino acids. CDR1 MGHRA and CDR2 YSYEKL come from the germline V gene. CDR3 coding DNA: TGCACCAGCAGCCAGAGGGGGACGGCCTATGGCTACACCTTC. It codes for CTSSQRGTAYGYTF.

This clonotype was detected a few times. Being one base from a much bigger clone, this may be a read error. The chain employs TRBV4-1 and TRBJ2-3, with a weak D call TRBD2 (6 bases). Germline CDR1 reads MGHRA; CDR2 reads YSYEKL. The CDR3 runs to 17 residues. V was shortened by 4 bases and J by 5 bases, with 22 bases between the two germline ends. In DNA, the CDR3 is TGCGCCAGCAGCCCCCTGCACAGGCGGAGGGCGGAAGATACGCAGTATTTT. Amino acids: CASSPLHRRRAEDTQYF.

This clonotype was counted at least ten times. This chain joins TRBV29-1 and TRBJ1-5; tentatively, D is TRBD1 (6 bases). Germline V lookup: CDR1 SQVTM, CDR2 ANQGSEA. Trimming stripped 0 bases from V and 6 bases from J, with 9 bases between. The CDR3 runs to 13 residues. The CDR3 nucleotides read TGCAGCGTTGAAGAGGGGGGCGGTCAGCCCCAGCATTTT. Its translation: CSVEEGGGQPQHF.

Remarks on this clonotype: At one boundary the junction diverges from the germline segment, which might be a read error. The rearrangement uses TRBV14 and TRBJ2-7; TRBD1 agrees at 9 bases. This CDR3 spans 15 amino acids. Per the germline V gene, CDR1 is SGHDN and CDR2 is FVKESK. The CDR3 spells CASGQAGTGQYEQYF. The CDR3 DNA is TGTGCCAGCGGCCAAGCCGGGACAGGGCAGTACGAGCAGTACTTC. Combining the CDR3 with reference TRBV14 and TRBJ2-7 gives the whole variable domain EAGVTQFPSHSVIEKGQTVTLRCDPISGHDNLYWYRRVMGKEIKFLLHFVKESKQDESGMPNNRFLAERTGGTYSTLKVQPAELEDSGVYFCASGQAGTGQYEQYFGPGTRLTVT.